The sequence of this T cell receptor beta chain was determined in a study of cytomegalovirus exposure and HLA in healthy donors. This PCR relied on a set of 60 Vbeta primers and 13 Jbeta primers. Sequencing used immunoSEQ multiplex PCR; TCRdb keeps in-frame clones, though not all of them. The sample contains approximately 150,000 clones, roughly 84% of which appear only once. In germline, CDR1 is SGHDT, CDR2 YYEEEE. J was trimmed by 1 base and V by 3 bases; bases with no gene match: 9. The CDR3 contains 16 residues. The chain links TRBV5-6 to TRBJ2-5; 7 positions match TRBD1. Source material: PBMCs. The TCR was taken from a man younger than 40 in good health and CMV-seropositive. The CDR3 region has the DNA TGTGCCAGCAGCTCCCGCTCGACAGGGAGCCAAGAGACCCAGTACTTC. Translated: CASSSRSTGSQETQYF. The whole variable domain, remainder taken from reference TRBV5-6 and TRBJ2-5, is DAGVTQSPTHLIKTRGQQVTLRCSPKSGHDTVSWYQQALGQGPQFIFQYYEEEERQRGNFPDRFSGHQFPNYSSELNVNALLLGDSALYLCASSSRSTGSQETQYFGPGTRLLVL.